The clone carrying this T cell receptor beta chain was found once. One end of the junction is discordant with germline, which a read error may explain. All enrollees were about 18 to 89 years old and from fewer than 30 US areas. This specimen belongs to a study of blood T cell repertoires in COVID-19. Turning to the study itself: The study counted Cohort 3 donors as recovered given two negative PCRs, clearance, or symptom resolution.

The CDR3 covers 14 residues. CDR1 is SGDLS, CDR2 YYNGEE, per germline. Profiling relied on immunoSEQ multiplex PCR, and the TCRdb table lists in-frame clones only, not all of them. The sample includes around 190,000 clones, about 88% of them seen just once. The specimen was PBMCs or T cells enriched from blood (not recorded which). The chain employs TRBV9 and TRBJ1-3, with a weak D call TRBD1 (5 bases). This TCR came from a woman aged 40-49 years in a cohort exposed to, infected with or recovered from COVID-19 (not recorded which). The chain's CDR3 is CASSVELGLGSSVF. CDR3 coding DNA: TGTGCCAGCAGCGTAGAGCTGGGGCTGGGGTCGTCAGTTTTT.